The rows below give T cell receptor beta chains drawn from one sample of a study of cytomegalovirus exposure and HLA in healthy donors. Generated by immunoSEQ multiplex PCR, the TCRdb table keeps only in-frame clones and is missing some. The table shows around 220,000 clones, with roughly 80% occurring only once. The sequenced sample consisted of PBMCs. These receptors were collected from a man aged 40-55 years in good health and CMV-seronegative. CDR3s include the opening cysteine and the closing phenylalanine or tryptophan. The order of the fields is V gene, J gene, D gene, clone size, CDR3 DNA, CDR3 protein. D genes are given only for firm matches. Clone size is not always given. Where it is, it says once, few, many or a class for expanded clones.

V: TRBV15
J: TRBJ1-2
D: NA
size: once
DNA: TGTGCCACCAGCAGAGATCATGAGGGTTTGGGCGGCTACACCTTC
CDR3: CATSRDHEGLGGYTF

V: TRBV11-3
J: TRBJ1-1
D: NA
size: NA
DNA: TGTGCCAGCAGCTTAGGGGCAGGGGACCTGCCAAACACTGAAGCTTTCTTT
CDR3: CASSLGAGDLPNTEAFF

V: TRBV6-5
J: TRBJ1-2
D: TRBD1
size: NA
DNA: TGTGCCAGCACCGGGACAGGGAACTATGGCTACACCTTC
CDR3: CASTGTGNYGYTF

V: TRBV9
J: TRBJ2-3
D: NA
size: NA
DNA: TGTGCCAGCAGCGTAGAATGGGGAGCAGATACGCAGTATTTT
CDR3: CASSVEWGADTQYF

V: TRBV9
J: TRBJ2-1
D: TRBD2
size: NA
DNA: TGTGCCAGCAGCGTAGAGGTTAGCGGGAGGGCCTTGTCCTACAATGAGCAGTTCTTC
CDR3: CASSVEVSGRALSYNEQFF

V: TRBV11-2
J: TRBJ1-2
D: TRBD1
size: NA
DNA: TGTGCCAGCAGCCTTTCCCAGGACAGGGGAGGGCATGGCTACACCTTC
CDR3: CASSLSQDRGGHGYTF

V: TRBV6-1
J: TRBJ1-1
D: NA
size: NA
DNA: TGTGCCAGTAGGGCGCTCAGGGAAGGAAAAGCTGAAGCTTTCTTT
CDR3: CASRALREGKAEAFF

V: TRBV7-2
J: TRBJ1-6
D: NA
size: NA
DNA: TGTGCCAGCAGCTTAGCTGGGAGCCCACCCCTCCACTTT
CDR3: CASSLAGSPPLHF

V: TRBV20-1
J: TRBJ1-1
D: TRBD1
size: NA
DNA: TGCAGCGGGACAGCGAACACTGAAGCTTTCTTT
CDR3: CSGTANTEAFF

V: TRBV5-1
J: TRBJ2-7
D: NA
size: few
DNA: TGCGCCAGCAGCAGGGGTTTCGCAGACGAGCAGTACTTC
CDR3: CASSRGFADEQYF

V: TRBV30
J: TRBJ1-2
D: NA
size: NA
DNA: TGTGCCTGCCCGGTCGGGTTTCGAGATGGCTACACCTTC
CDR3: CACPVGFRDGYTF

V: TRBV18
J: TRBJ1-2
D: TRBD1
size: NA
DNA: TGTGCCAGCTCACCAAGGGCGACAGGGAGACTGGATCGGAATGGCTACACCTTC
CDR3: CASSPRATGRLDRNGYTF

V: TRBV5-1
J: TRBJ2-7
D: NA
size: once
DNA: TGCGCCAGCAGCTCTACCTTATACGAGCAGTACTTC
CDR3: CASSSTLYEQYF

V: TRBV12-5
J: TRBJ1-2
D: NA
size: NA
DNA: TGTGCTAGTGGTTTGGTAGGAGGGATATCACTCGGCTACACCTTC
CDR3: CASGLVGGISLGYTF

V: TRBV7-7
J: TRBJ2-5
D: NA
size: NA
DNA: TGTGCCAGCAGCCCCGACCCGGGCGCCGGGGCCCAGTACTTC
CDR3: CASSPDPGAGAQYF

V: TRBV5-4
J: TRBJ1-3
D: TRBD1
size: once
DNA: TGTGCCAGCAGCTCGACAGGGGCTGGAAACACCATATATTTT
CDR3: CASSSTGAGNTIYF

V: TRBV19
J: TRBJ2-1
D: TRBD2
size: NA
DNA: TGTGCCAGTAGTATCAGGCGGGAGATCTACAATGAGCAGTTCTTC
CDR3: CASSIRREIYNEQFF